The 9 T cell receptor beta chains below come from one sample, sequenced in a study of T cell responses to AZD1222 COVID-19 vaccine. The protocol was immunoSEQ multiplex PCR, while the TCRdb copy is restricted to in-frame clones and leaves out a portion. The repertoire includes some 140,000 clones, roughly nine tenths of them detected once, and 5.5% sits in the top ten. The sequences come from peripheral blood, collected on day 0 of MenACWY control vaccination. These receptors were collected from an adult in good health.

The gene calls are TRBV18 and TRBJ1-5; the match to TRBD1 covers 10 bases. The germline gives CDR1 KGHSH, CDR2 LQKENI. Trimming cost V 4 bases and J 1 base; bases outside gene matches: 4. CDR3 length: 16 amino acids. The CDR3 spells CASSRDRGLSNQPQHF. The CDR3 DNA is TGTGCCAGCTCACGGGACAGGGGCCTCAGCAATCAGCCCCAGCATTTT.

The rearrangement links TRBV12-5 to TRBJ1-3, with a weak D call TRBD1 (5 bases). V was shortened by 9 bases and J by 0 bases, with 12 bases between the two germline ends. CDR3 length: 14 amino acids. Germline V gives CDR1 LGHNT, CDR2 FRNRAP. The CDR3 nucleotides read TGTGCTAGCGGCACAGGAACCTCTGGAAACACCATATATTTT. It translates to CASGTGTSGNTIYF.

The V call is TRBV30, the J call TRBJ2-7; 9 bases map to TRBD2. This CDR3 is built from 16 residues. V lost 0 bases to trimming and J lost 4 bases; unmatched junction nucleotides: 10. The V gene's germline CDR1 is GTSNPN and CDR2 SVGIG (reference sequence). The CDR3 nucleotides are TGTGCCTGGAGTGTACGATCGGCGGGAGGGGCGTACGAGCAGTACTTC. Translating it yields CAWSVRSAGGAYEQYF.

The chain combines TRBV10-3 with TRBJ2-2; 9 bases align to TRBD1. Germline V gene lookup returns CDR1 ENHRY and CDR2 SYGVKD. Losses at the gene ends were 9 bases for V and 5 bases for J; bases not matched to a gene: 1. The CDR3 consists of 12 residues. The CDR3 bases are TGTGCCATGGGACAGGGAACCGGGGAGCTGTTTTTT. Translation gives CAMGQGTGELFF.

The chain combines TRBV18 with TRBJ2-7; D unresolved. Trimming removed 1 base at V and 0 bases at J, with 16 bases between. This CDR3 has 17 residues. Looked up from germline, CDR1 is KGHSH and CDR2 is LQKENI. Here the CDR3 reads CASSPLPPTPSSYEQYF. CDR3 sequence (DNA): TGTGCCAGCTCACCACTCCCCCCAACTCCGAGCTCCTACGAGCAGTACTTC.

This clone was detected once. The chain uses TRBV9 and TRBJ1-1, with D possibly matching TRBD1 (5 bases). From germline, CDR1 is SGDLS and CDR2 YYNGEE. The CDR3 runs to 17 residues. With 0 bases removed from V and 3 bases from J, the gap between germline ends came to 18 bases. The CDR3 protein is CASSVGGGEVRDTEAFF. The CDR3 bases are TGTGCCAGCAGCGTAGGCGGAGGGGAAGTTAGGGACACTGAAGCTTTCTTT.

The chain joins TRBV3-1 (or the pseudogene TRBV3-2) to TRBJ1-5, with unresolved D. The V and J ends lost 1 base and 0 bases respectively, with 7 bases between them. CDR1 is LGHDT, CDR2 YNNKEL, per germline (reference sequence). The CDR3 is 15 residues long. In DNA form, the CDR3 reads TGTGCCAGCAGCCAAGGTGGGGATAGCAATCAGCCCCAGCATTTT. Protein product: CASSQGGDSNQPQHF.

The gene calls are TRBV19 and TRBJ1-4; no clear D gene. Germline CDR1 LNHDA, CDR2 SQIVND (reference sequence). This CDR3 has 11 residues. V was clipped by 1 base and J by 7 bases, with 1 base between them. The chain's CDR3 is CASSIGEKLFF. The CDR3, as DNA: TGTGCCAGTAGTATAGGTGAAAAACTGTTTTTT.

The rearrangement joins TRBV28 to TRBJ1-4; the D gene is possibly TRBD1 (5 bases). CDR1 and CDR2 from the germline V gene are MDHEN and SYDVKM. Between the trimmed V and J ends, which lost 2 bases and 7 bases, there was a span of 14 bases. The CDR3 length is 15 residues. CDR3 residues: CASSLSQGRGEKLFF. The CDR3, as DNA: TGTGCCAGCAGTTTAAGTCAGGGTCGGGGTGAAAAACTGTTTTTT.